This T cell receptor (beta chain) was retrieved from a study of blood T cell repertoires in COVID-19 (dated by TCRdb to between 2020 and 2021). A note on the overall study: Samples covering the acute and convalescent phases of COVID-19 were provided by collaborators in the United States, Italy and Spain. The samples were drawn from the first 160 participants of the ongoing ImmuneRACE study and from 1,254 subjects provided by 6 global collaborators. The repertoires were released in a freely available public database intended as a resource for research on the immune response to SARS-CoV-2. Deeply sampled blood TCRbeta repertoires from subjects exposed to, actively infected with, or recovered from COVID-19 were included in the dataset. The material from the prospective study consisted of cDNA or gDNA derived from T cells, B-cell-depleted T cells, or PBMCs. Nearly every sample came with metadata listing a de-identified subject ID, COVID-19 status, age in years and sex. Where HLA class I and class II types were available, the types were taken from metadata supplied by the sample provider, not from assay-based typing. Study-wide conclusions, independent of this receptor: The quantity of clinical and demographic metadata differed by source and by participant and was supplied without curation.

TCRbeta CDR3 regions were amplified from genomic DNA by means of the immunoSEQ Assay, a bias-controlled multiplex PCR. As for the original processing: Within the assay, amplification of reference gene primers was used to estimate how many nucleated cells each sample contained. To quantify the absolute abundance of each unique TCRbeta CDR3 rearrangement, sequence reads were collapsed and filtered. For each sample, productive Simpson clonality was calculated by taking the square root of Simpson's diversity index across productive rearrangements. The clones in this table, taken by TCRdb from immuneACCESS, are in-frame only. Not every clone is retained; where verified, under half of the shortfall comes from an unresolved V gene, and the cause of the rest is unknown. D and trimming were read from the DNA, whereas the V and J calls and clone size are those reported in that table. This sample is represented by some 240,000 clones; 82% of them were singletons. Less than 6% of the sample goes to the ten largest clones.

CDR1 SGHDN and CDR2 FVKESK are derived from the germline V gene. Measured from the cysteine to the phenylalanine, the CDR3 is 15 residues long. Only CDR3 DNA remains: 45 bases, in frame from the first base. One collaborating source in Seattle enrolled patients during active infection and followed them longitudinally through the course of disease. Each collaborating institution followed its own protocols to collect whole blood in K2EDTA tubes. For TCRbeta analysis, collaborators shipped samples as frozen whole blood, isolated PBMCs, or DNA extracted from either of those sample types. Points on this clone: Its specific antigen is unknown. One junction end disagrees with the germline gene, perhaps due to a read error.

The sequenced material came from peripheral blood. The chain is encoded by TRBV14 joined to TRBJ2-1; 12 bases in the junction line up with TRBD2. The sequence was obtained from a woman between 70 and 85 years old with COVID-19, enrolled during active disease. CDR3 sequence: CAGSQSSGRANEQFF. The DNA sequence is given as TGTGCCGGCAGCCAATCTAGCGGGAGGGCCAATGAGCAGTTCTTC.